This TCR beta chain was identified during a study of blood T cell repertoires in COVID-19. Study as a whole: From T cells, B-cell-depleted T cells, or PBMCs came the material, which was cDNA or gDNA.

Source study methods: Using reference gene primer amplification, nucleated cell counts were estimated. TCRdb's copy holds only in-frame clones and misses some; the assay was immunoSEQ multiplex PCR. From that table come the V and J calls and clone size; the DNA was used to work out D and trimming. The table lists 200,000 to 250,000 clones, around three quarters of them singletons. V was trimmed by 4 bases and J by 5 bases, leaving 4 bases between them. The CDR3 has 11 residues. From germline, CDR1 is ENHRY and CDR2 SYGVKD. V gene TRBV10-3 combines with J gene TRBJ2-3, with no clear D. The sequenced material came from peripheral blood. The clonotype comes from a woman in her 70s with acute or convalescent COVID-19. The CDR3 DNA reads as TGTGCCATCAGTGTTCAAGATACGCAGTATTTT. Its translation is CAISVQDTQYF.